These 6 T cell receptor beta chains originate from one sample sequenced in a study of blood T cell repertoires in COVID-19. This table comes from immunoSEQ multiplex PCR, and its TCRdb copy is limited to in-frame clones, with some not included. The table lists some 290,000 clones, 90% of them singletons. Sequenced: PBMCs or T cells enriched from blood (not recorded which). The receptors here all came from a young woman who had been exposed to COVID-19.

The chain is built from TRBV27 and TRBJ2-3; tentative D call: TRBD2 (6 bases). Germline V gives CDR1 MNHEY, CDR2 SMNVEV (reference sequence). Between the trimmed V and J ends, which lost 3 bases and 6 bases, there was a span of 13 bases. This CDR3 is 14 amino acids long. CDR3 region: CASSFLGGVDTQYF. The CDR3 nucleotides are TGTGCCAGCAGTTTTCTGGGGGGAGTGGATACGCAGTATTTT.

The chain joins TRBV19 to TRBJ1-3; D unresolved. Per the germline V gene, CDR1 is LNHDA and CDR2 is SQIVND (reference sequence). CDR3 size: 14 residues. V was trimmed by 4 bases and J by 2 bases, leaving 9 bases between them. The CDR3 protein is CASSKQQTGNTIYF. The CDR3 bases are TGTGCCAGTAGTAAACAGCAGACTGGAAACACCATATATTTT.

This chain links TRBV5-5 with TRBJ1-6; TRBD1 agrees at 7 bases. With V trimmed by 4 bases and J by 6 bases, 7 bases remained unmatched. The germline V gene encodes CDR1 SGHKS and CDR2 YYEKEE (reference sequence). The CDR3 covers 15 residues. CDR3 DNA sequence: TGTGCCAGCAGCGTAACGGGACAGCCTAATTCACCCCTCCACTTT. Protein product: CASSVTGQPNSPLHF.

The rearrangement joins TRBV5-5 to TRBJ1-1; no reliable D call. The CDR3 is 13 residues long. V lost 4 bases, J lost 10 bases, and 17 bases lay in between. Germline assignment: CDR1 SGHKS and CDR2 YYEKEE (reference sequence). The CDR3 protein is CASSGPQRVIAFF. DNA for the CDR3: TGTGCCAGCAGCGGACCCCAGAGGGTAATAGCTTTCTTT.

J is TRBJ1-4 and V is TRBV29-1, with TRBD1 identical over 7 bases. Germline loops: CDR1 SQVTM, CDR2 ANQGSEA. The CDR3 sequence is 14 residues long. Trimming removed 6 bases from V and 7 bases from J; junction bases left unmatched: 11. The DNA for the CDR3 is TGCAGCGTCACTAAGGGGGCTCGAGTTGAAAAACTGTTTTTT. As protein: CSVTKGARVEKLFF.

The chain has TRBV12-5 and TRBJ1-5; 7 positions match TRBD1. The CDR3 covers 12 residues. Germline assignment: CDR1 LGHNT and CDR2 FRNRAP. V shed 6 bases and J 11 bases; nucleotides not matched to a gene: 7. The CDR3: CASGLDRVSQHF. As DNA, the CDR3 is TGTGCTAGTGGACTCGACAGGGTCTCCCAGCATTTT.